This T cell receptor beta chain comes out of a study of blood T cells in healthy people across ages. Primed by a sample-barcoded 5' primer and a J-beta primer mix, a second PCR proceeded for about 6 to 11 cycles. In TCRdb, the 5' RACE reads were re-called with MiXCR into one record per CDR3 protein. The sample lists around 1,600,000 distinct CDR3 sequences; under 55% were seen once. V was cut by 2 bases and J by 1 base, with 18 bases left in between. CDR1 SGHTS and CDR2 YDEGEE come from the germline V gene. The CDR3 loop spans 17 amino acids. Details on this clonotype: Its antigen is undetermined.

Each donor gave about 9.3 milliliters of peripheral blood. Study outcomes and limitations: Higher diversity and more naive CD4+ cells were features of long-lived donors, compared to aged donors. The recorded TCR beta diversity per million T cells decreased in a roughly linear manner with age.

Sequencing was performed on blood. The TCR comes from a woman younger than 30 in good health. The V and J genes are TRBV5-8 and TRBJ1-1, with D tentatively TRBD1 (6 bases). CDR3 bases: TGTGCCAGCAGCTTCCGGGGGCTCGGGCTGAGGAACACTGAAGCTTTCTTT. Its protein is CASSFRGLGLRNTEAFF.